The present T cell receptor beta chain was sequenced within a study of cytomegalovirus exposure and HLA in healthy donors. Whole-study results and caveats: TCR beta sequences reportedly predicted the HLA-A and HLA-B alleles of most subjects accurately. TCR beta V segments were, for the most part, productive about 87% or about 30% of the time in an earlier analysis.

On this clone itself: Its target is not known.

CDR1 is SGHDN, CDR2 FVKESK, per germline. J gave up 3 bases and V 5 bases, and 9 bases lay outside the gene matches. The CDR3 has 15 residues. Healthy donors of bone marrow made up the group. The PCR employed 60 Vbeta primers together with 13 Jbeta primers. Data came from immunoSEQ multiplex PCR; TCRdb stores just in-frame clones and leaves some out. The data show about 110,000 clones, 75% to 80% seen once. The sample comprised PBMCs. This sequence joins TRBV14 and TRBJ1-2; 7 bases map to TRBD1. This TCR was sampled from a woman under 40 in good health and CMV-seronegative. DNA of the CDR3: TGTGCCAGCAGCGGGATAAGACAGGGCCACTATGGCTACACCTTC. Amino acid sequence: CASSGIRQGHYGYTF.